This is a list of T cell receptor beta chains from one sample in a study of blood T cell repertoires in COVID-19. The table came from immunoSEQ multiplex PCR; TCRdb's copy has only in-frame clones and leaves some out. The profile shows about 49,000 clones, around 65% of them singletons. Sequenced material: peripheral blood. These receptors were obtained from a woman aged 70-85 years with acute or convalescent COVID-19. The CDR3 runs from the conserved cysteine through the conserved F or W. Each record gives: D gene, J gene, V gene, clone size, CDR3 DNA, CDR3 protein. D genes are given only for firm matches. Not all rows give a size; the values are once, few, many and, for expanded clones, a class.

>.|TRBJ1-2|TRBV2|few
TGTGCCAGCAGACAGTTTAACTATGGCTACACCTTC
CASRQFNYGYTF
>.|TRBJ2-5|TRBV28|.
TGTGCCAGCACCCCCCATCGGGCAGGGAAGGGCCAAGAGACCCAGTACTTC
CASTPHRAGKGQETQYF
>.|TRBJ1-5|TRBV5-5|.
TGTGCCAGCAGCACAGGACCTTCCATGTATAGCAATCAGCCCCAGCATTTT
CASSTGPSMYSNQPQHF
>.|TRBJ1-6|TRBV28|once
TGTGCCAGCAGTTCTCCTGGAGGCAGGGGATCACCCCTCCACTTT
CASSSPGGRGSPLHF
>TRBD1|TRBJ1-3|TRBV6-5|.
TGTGCCAGCAGGGCCGACAGGGCATCTGGAAACACCATATATTTT
CASRADRASGNTIYF
>.|TRBJ1-3|TRBV5-1|.
TGCGCCAGCAAGGTGGGGGCTTTCGGAAACACCATATATTTT
CASKVGAFGNTIYF
>TRBD1|TRBJ2-7|TRBV28|.
TGTGCCAGCAGAATCGCCGGGACAGCAAAGGAGCAGTACTTC
CASRIAGTAKEQYF
>TRBD2|TRBJ2-2|TRBV11-3|.
TGTGCCAGCAGCTTTTCTGGATGGGGACTAGCGGGGGGGCACACCGGGGAGCTGTTTTTT
CASSFSGWGLAGGHTGELFF
>TRBD2|TRBJ2-7|TRBV19|medium-sized
TGTGCCAGCAAACCTCTAGCGGGAGCCTACGAGCAGTACTTC
CASKPLAGAYEQYF
>.|TRBJ1-5|TRBV5-1|.
TGCGCCAGCAGCTTGACAGGGCACGATCAGCCCCAGCATTTT
CASSLTGHDQPQHF
>.|TRBJ2-4|TRBV5-4|.
TGTGCCAGCAGCTTCGGGGATGAGATTCAGTACTTC
CASSFGDEIQYF
>.|TRBJ1-3|TRBV19|.
TGTGCCAGTAGTAGGTCGCAGGGAATCTCTGGAAACACCATATATTTT
CASSRSQGISGNTIYF
>.|TRBJ1-5|TRBV6-5|.
TGTGCCAGCAGTCCAGGACTCACCAATCAGCCCCAGCATTTT
CASSPGLTNQPQHF
>.|TRBJ2-5|TRBV5-4|.
TGTGCCAGCAGCGGGGCCGACCAAGAGACCCAGTACTTC
CASSGADQETQYF
>TRBD1|TRBJ1-1|TRBV27|.
TGTGCCAGCAGTCCACTGGACAGGGGAGGCACTGAAGCTTTCTTT
CASSPLDRGGTEAFF
>.|TRBJ1-4|TRBV20-1|few
TGCAGTGCTAGCCGTGATGAAAAACTGTTTTTT
CSASRDEKLFF